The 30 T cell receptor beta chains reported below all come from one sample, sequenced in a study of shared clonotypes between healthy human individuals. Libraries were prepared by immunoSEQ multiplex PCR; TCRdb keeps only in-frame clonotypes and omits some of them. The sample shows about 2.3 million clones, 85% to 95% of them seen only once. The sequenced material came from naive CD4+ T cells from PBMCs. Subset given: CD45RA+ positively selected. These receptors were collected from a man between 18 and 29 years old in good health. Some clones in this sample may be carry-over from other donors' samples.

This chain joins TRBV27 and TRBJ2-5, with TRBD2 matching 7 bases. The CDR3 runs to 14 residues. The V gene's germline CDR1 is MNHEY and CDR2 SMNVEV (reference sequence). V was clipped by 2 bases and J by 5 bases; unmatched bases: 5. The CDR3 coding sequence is TGTGCCAGCAGTTTAGCGGGAGTGCTGGAGACCCAGTACTTC. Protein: CASSLAGVLETQYF.

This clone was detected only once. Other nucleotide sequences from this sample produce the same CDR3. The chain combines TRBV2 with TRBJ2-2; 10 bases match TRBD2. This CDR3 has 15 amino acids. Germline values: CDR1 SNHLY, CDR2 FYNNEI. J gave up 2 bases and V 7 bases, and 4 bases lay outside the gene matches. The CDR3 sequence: CASTRTSGNTGELFF. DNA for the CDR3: TGTGCCAGCACCAGGACTAGCGGAAACACCGGGGAGCTGTTTTTT.

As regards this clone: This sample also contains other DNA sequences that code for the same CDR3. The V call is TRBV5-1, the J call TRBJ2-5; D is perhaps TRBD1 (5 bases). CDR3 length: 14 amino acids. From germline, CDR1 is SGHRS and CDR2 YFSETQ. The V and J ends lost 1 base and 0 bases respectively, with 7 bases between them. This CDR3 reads CASSLQGYQETQYF. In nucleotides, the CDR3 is TGCGCCAGCAGCTTGCAGGGTTACCAAGAGACCCAGTACTTC.

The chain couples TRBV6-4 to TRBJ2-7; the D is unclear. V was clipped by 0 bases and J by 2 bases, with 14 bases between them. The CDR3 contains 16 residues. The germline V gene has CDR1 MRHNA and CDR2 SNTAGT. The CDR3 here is CASSDSRYTHTYEQYF. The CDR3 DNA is TGTGCCAGCAGTGACTCGAGGTATACTCACACCTACGAGCAGTACTTC.

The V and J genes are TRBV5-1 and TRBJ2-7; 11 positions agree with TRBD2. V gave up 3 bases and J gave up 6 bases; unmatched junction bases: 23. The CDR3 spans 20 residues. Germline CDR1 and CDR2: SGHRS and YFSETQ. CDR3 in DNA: TGCGCCAGCAGCTCCCTGATTGGGGGAATTATGTCTAGCGGGAGGACCGAGCAGTACTTC. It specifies CASSSLIGGIMSSGRTEQYF.

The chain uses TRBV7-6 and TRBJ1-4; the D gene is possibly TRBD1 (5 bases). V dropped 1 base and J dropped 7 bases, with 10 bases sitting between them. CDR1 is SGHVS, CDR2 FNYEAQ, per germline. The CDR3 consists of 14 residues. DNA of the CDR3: TGTGCCAGCAGCTTAGGGGGGGTTGGTGAAAAACTGTTTTTT. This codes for CASSLGGVGEKLFF.

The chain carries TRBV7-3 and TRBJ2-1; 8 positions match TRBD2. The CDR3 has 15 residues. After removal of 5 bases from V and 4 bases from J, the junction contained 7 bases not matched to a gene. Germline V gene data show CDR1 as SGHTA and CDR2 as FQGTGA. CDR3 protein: CASSPSGLGYNEQFF. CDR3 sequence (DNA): TGTGCCAGCAGCCCGTCGGGACTAGGTTACAATGAGCAGTTCTTC. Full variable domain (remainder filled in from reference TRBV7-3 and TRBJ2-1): GAGVSQTPSNKVTEKGKYVELRCDPISGHTALYWYRQSLGQGPEFLIYFQGTGAADDSGLPNDRFFAVRPEGSVSTLKIQRTERGDSAVYLCASSPSGLGYNEQFFGPGTRLTVL.

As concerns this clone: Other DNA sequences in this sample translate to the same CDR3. CDR3 sequence (DNA): TGTGCCAGCAGTTTGACTAGCGGTATCTACGAGCAGTACTTC. Its protein product is CASSLTSGIYEQYF. V is TRBV28 and J is TRBJ2-7; 9 positions match TRBD2. Germline loops: CDR1 MDHEN, CDR2 SYDVKM. Unmatched junction bases numbered 3, after V lost 3 bases and J lost 3 bases. CDR3 length equals 14 residues.

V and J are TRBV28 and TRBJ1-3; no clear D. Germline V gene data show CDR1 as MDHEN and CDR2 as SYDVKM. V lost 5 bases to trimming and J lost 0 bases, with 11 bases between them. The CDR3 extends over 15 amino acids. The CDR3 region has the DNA TGTGCCAGCAGTCCCAGGTTTCCCTCTGGAAACACCATATATTTT. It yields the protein CASSPRFPSGNTIYF. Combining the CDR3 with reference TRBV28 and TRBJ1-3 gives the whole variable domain DVKVTQSSRYLVKRTGEKVFLECVQDMDHENMFWYRQDPGLGLRLIYFSYDVKMKEKGDIPEGYSVSREKKERFSLILESASTNQTSMYLCASSPRFPSGNTIYFGEGSWLTVV.

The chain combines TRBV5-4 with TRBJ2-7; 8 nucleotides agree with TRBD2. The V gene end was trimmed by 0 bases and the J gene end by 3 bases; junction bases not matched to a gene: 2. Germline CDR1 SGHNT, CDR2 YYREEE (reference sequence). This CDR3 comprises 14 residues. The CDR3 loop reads CASSLASGSYEQYF. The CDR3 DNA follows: TGTGCCAGCAGCTTGGCCAGCGGGAGCTACGAGCAGTACTTC.

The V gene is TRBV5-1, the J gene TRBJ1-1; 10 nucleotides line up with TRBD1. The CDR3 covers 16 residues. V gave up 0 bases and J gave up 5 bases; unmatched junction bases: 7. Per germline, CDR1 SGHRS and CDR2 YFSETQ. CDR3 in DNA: TGCGCCAGCAGCTTGGGGGACCGGGACAGGGGTACTGAAGCTTTCTTT. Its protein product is CASSLGDRDRGTEAFF.

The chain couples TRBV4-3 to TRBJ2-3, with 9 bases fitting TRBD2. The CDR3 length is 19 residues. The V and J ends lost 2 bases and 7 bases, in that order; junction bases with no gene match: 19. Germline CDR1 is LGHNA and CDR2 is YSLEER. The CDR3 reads CASSQKRDLESGGFYTQYF. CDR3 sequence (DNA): TGCGCCAGCAGCCAAAAGAGGGATCTCGAGAGCGGGGGGTTCTATACGCAGTATTTT.

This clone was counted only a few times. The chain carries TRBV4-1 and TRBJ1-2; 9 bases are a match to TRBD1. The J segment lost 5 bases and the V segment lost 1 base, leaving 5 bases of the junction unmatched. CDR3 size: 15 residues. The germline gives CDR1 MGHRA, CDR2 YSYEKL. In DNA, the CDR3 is TGCGCCAGCAGCCAAGCAGGGACAGGGCAGTATGGCTACACCTTC. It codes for CASSQAGTGQYGYTF.

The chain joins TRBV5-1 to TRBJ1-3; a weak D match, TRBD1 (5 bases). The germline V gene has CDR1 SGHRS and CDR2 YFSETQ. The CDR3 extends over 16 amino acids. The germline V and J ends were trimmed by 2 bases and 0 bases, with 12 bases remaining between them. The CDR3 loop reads CASSLQDLSSGNTIYF. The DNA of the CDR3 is TGCGCCAGCAGCTTACAGGACTTGAGCTCTGGAAACACCATATATTTT.

CDR3 region: CASSVGTSEGEQYF. The DNA of the CDR3 is TGCGCCAGCAGCGTCGGGACTAGCGAGGGGGAGCAGTACTTC. The chain combines TRBV5-1 with TRBJ2-7, with 10 bases fitting TRBD2. The CDR3 length is 14 residues. Germline lookup yields CDR1 SGHRS and CDR2 YFSETQ. The trim removed 4 bases at V and 7 bases at J, leaving 8 bases unmatched.

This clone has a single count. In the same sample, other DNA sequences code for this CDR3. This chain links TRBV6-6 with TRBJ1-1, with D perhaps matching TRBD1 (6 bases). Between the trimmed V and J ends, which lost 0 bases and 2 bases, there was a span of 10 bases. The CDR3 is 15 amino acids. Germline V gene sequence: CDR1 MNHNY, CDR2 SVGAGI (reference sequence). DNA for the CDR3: TGTGCCAGCAGTTACTCGGCAGGGGTCAACACTGAAGCTTTCTTT. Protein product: CASSYSAGVNTEAFF.

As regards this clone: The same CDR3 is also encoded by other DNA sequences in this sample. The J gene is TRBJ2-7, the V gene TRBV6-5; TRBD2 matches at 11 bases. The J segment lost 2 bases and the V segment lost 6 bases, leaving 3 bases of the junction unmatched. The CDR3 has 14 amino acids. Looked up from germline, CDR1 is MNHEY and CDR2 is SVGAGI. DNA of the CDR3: TGTGCCAGCAGCCGACTAGCGGGGACCTACGAGCAGTACTTC. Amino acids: CASSRLAGTYEQYF.

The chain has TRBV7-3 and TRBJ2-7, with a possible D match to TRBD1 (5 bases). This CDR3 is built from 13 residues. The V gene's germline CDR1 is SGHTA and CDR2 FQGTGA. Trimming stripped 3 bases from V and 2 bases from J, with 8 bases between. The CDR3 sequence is CASSFDSTYEQYF. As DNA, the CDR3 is TGTGCCAGCAGCTTTGACAGTACCTACGAGCAGTACTTC.

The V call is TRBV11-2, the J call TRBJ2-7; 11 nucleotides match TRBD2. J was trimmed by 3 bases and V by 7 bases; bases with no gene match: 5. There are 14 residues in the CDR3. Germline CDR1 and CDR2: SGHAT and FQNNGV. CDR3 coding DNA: TGTGCCAGCACCCAAACTAGCGGGAGCTACGAGCAGTACTTC. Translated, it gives CASTQTSGSYEQYF.

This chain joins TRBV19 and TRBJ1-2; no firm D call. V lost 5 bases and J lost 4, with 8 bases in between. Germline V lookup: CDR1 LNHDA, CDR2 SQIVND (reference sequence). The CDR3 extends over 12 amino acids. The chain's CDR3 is CASSEILYGYTF. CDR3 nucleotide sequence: TGTGCCAGTAGTGAGATACTCTATGGCTACACCTTC.

The CDR3, as DNA: TGTGCAACGGCTAAAACTAGCGTCTTCACAGATACGCAGTATTTT. It yields the protein CATAKTSVFTDTQYF. The chain links TRBV19 to TRBJ2-3; 7 bases align to TRBD2. Germline CDR1 is LNHDA and CDR2 is SQIVND (reference sequence). CDR3 size: 15 residues.

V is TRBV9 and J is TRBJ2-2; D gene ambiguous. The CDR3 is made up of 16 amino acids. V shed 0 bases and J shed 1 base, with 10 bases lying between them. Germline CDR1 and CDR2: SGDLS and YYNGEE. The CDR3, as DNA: TGTGCCAGCAGCGTAGGTAGCCCCCGGAACACCGGGGAGCTGTTTTTT. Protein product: CASSVGSPRNTGELFF.

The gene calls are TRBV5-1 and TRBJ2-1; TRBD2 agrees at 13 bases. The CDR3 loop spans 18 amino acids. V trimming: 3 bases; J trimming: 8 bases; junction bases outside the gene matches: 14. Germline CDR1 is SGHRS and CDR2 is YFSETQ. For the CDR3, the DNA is TGCGCCAGCAGCTCGAGGGGACTAGCGGGGCTCCCCGGCGATGAGCAGTTCTTC. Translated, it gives CASSSRGLAGLPGDEQFF.

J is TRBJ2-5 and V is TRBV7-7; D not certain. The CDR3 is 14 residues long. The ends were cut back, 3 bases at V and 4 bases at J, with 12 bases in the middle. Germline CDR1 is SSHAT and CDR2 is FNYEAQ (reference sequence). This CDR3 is CASSFSRNGETQYF. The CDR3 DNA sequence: TGTGCCAGCAGCTTCTCGAGGAATGGAGAGACCCAGTACTTC.

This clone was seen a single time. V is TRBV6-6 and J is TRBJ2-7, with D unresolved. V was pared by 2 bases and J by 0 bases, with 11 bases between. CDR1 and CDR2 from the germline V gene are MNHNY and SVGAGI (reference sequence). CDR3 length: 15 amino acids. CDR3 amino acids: CASSYTKASSYEQYF. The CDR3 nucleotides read TGTGCCAGCAGTTACACCAAGGCTAGCTCCTACGAGCAGTACTTC.

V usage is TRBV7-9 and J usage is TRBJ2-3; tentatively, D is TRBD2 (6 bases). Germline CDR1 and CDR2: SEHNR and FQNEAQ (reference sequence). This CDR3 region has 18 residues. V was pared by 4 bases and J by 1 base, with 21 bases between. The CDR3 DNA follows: TGTGCCAGCAGCTCGGTTCGGCGGGGCCGCACTGGCACAGATACGCAGTATTTT. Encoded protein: CASSSVRRGRTGTDTQYF.

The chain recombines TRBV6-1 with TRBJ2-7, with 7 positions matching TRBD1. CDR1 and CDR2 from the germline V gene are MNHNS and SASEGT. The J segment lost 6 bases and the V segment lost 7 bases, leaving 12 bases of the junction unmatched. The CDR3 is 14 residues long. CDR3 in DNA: TGTGCCAGCATCAAGGGGGCGTTGATCAGCGAGCAGTACTTC. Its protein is CASIKGALISEQYF.

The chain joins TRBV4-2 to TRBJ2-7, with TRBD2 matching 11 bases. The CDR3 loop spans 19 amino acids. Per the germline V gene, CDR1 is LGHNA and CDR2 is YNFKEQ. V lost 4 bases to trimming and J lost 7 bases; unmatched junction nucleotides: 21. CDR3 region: CASSRVFNPGLADLWEQYF. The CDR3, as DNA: TGTGCCAGCAGCCGTGTTTTTAATCCGGGACTAGCGGATTTATGGGAGCAGTACTTC.

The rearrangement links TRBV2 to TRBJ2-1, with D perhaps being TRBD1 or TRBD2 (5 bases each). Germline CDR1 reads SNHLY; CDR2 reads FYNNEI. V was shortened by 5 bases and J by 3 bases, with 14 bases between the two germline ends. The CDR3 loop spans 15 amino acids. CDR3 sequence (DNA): TGTGCCAGCAGTAGGGACCGAGGCAACTACAATGAGCAGTTCTTC. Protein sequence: CASSRDRGNYNEQFF.

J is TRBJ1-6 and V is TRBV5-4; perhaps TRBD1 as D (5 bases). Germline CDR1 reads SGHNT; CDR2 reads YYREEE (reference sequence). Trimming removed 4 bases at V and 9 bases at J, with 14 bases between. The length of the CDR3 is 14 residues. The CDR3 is CASSPRTRPSPLHF. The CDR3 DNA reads TGTGCCAGCAGCCCTCGGACACGGCCTTCACCCCTCCACTTT.